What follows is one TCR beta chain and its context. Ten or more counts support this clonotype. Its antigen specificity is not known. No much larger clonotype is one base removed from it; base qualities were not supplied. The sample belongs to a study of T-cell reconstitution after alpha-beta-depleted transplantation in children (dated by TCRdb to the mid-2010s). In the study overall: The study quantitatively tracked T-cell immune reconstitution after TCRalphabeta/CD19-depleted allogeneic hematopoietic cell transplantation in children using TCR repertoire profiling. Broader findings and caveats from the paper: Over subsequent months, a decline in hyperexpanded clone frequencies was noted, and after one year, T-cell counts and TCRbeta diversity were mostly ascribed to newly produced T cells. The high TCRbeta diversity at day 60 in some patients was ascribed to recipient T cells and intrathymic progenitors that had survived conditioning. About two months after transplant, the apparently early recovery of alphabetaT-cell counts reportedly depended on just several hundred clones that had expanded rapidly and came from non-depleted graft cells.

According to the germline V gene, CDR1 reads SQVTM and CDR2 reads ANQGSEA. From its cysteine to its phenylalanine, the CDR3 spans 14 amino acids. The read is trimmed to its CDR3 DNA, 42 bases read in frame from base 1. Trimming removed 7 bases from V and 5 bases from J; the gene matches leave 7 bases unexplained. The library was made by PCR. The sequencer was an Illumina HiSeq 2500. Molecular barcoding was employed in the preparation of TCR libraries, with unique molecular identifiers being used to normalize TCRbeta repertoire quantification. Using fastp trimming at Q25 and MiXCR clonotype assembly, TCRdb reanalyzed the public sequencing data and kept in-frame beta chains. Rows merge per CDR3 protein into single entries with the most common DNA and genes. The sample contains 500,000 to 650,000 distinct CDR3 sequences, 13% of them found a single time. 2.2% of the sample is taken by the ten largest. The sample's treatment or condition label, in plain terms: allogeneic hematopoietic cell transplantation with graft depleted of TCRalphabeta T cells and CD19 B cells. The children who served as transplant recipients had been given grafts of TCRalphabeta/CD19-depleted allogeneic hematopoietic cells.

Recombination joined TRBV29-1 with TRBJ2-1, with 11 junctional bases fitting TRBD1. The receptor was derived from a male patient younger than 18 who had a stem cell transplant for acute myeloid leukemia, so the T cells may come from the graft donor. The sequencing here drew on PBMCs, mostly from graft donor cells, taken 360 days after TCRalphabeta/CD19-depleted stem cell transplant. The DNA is TGCAGCGCTAGGACAGGGGGCTCTAACAATGAGCAGTTCTTC. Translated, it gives CSARTGGSNNEQFF.